This entry lists 16 T cell receptor beta chains sequenced from one sample in a study of cytomegalovirus exposure and HLA in healthy donors. Clones were read by immunoSEQ multiplex PCR, and TCRdb kept only the in-frame ones, dropping some. The sample records around 300,000 clones, roughly 90% being singletons. The sequenced sample was PBMCs. These receptors were obtained from a woman aged 25 to 39 in good health and CMV-seropositive.

The CDR3 DNA follows: TGTGCCAGCAGCTTACCGGGCTCTGGGGCCAACGTCCTGACTTTC. Residues: CASSLPGSGANVLTF. This chain uses TRBV5-4 with TRBJ2-6; no reliable D call. Germline values: CDR1 SGHNT, CDR2 YYREEE (reference sequence). Trimming took off 2 bases at V and 0 bases at J, with 6 bases between the two ends. The CDR3 consists of 15 residues.

The V and J genes are TRBV15 and TRBJ2-7; 7 bases agree with TRBD1. The CDR3 has 16 amino acids. The germline V gene encodes CDR1 LNHNV and CDR2 YYDKDF (reference sequence). V shed 1 base, J shed 2 bases, and the junction held 8 bases outside the gene matches. CDR3 sequence (DNA): TGTGCCACCAGCAGAGCCAGGGGGTCAGCGGCCTACGAGCAGTACTTC. It is translated as CATSRARGSAAYEQYF.

The chain is built from TRBV9 and TRBJ2-1, with D possibly TRBD2 on 6 matching bases. From germline, CDR1 is SGDLS and CDR2 YYNGEE. This CDR3 has 16 residues. V gave up 4 bases and J gave up 2 bases, with 16 bases separating them. The chain's CDR3 is CASSSLMGGTYNEQFF. The CDR3 coding sequence is TGTGCCAGCAGCTCTCTAATGGGAGGTACCTACAATGAGCAGTTCTTC. Combining the CDR3 with reference TRBV9 and TRBJ2-1 gives the whole variable domain DSGVTQTPKHLITATGQRVTLRCSPRSGDLSVYWYQQSLDQGLQFLIQYYNGEERAKGNILERFSAQQFPDLHSELNLSSLELGDSALYFCASSSLMGGTYNEQFFGPGTRLTVL.

The gene calls are TRBV7-9 and TRBJ1-1; 7 nucleotides align to TRBD1. J lost 1 base, V lost 2 bases, and 4 bases had no gene match. The CDR3 is made up of 15 amino acids. Germline-derived CDR1 and CDR2 are SEHNR and FQNEAQ (reference sequence). The CDR3: CASSLIQGENTEAFF. The CDR3 nucleotides are TGTGCCAGCAGCTTAATTCAGGGGGAGAACACTGAAGCTTTCTTT. Full variable domain (missing parts from reference TRBV7-9 and TRBJ1-1): DTGVSQNPRHKITKRGQNVTFRCDPISEHNRLYWYRQTLGQGPEFLTYFQNEAQLEKSRLLSDRFSAERPKGSFSTLEIQRTEQGDSAMYLCASSLIQGENTEAFFGQGTRLTVV.

V and J are TRBV12-5 and TRBJ2-5; a weak D match, TRBD2 (6 bases). Trimming removed 7 bases from V and 5 bases from J, with 20 bases in between. The CDR3 length is 15 residues. Germline lookup yields CDR1 LGHNT and CDR2 FRNRAP. The CDR3 DNA reads TGTGCTAGTGCCAGAGGGGACTCCTATCGGGAGACCCAGTACTTC. Translating it yields CASARGDSYRETQYF.

The CDR3 nucleotides are TGCGCCAGCAGCCCCCACAGGGAGGGAGATGAAAAACTGTTTTTT. Protein product: CASSPHREGDEKLFF. The rearrangement uses TRBV4-1 and TRBJ1-4; D might be TRBD1 (6 bases). Trimming took off 4 bases at V and 6 bases at J, with 15 bases between the two ends. The CDR3 contains 15 residues. Germline V CDR1 and CDR2: MGHRA, YSYEKL.

The gene calls are TRBV28 and TRBJ1-2; D is ambiguous. V lost 11 bases to trimming and J lost 3 bases, with 19 bases between them. In germline, CDR1 is MDHEN, CDR2 SYDVKM. The length of the CDR3 is 14 residues. The CDR3 region has the DNA TGTGCCTCACAACCCGGAGTCGCCCACTATGGCTACACCTTC. Translation gives CASQPGVAHYGYTF.

This clone was counted a single time. This chain links TRBV5-6 with TRBJ2-7; D is perhaps TRBD2 (6 bases). This CDR3 is 14 amino acids long. The germline V gene encodes CDR1 SGHDT and CDR2 YYEEEE. Between the trimmed V and J ends, which lost 3 bases and 0 bases, there was a span of 10 bases. CDR3: CASSWGVASYEQYF. The CDR3 DNA follows: TGTGCCAGCAGCTGGGGGGTGGCCTCCTACGAGCAGTACTTC. Supplemented by reference TRBV5-6 and TRBJ2-7, the full variable domain reads DAGVTQSPTHLIKTRGQQVTLRCSPKSGHDTVSWYQQALGQGPQFIFQYYEEEERQRGNFPDRFSGHQFPNYSSELNVNALLLGDSALYLCASSWGVASYEQYFGPGTRLTVT.

The V gene is TRBV30, the J gene TRBJ2-3; 9 bases are shared with TRBD2. The CDR3 consists of 14 residues. Germline V gives CDR1 GTSNPN, CDR2 SVGIG (reference sequence). V lost 4 bases and J lost 2; bases outside the gene matches: 4. CDR3 nucleotide sequence: TGTGCCTGGACCCTAGCGGGACTCACAGATACGCAGTATTTT. Translating it yields CAWTLAGLTDTQYF.

The chain uses TRBV11-2 and TRBJ2-3, with D perhaps TRBD2 (5 bases). The length of the CDR3 is 15 residues. V was cut by 1 base and J by 3 bases, with 11 bases left in between. Germline CDR1 SGHAT, CDR2 FQNNGV. CDR3 in amino acids: CASSLVLGGTDTQYF. DNA of the CDR3: TGTGCCAGCAGCTTAGTTCTTGGCGGGACAGATACGCAGTATTTT.

V is TRBV29-1 and J is TRBJ2-1, with D maybe TRBD2 (6 bases). Germline V gene sequence: CDR1 SQVTM, CDR2 ANQGSEA. This CDR3 region has 11 residues. The CDR3 protein is CSGRTYNEQFF. In nucleotides, the CDR3 is TGCAGTGGGAGGACCTACAATGAGCAGTTCTTC.

V and J are TRBV6-5 and TRBJ1-5; D is undetermined. Germline CDR1 reads MNHEY; CDR2 reads SVGAGI. The CDR3 extends over 14 amino acids. V was pared by 7 bases and J by 0 bases, with 10 bases between. CDR3: CASKQTYSNQPQHF. The CDR3 nucleotides read TGTGCCAGCAAACAGACTTATAGCAATCAGCCCCAGCATTTT.

This clone has only one observation. The chain combines TRBV28 with TRBJ1-5; 9 positions match TRBD1. This CDR3 has 15 amino acids. V shed 5 bases and J 6 bases; nucleotides not matched to a gene: 8. CDR1 and CDR2 from the germline V gene are MDHEN and SYDVKM. CDR3 sequence: CASSPGTGFSQPQHF. The CDR3 region has the DNA TGTGCCAGCAGTCCCGGGACAGGGTTCTCTCAGCCCCAGCATTTT.

The chain links TRBV6-4 to TRBJ2-3; 7 bases are shared with TRBD1. The germline V gene has CDR1 MRHNA and CDR2 SNTAGT. V gave up 4 bases and J gave up 2 bases; unmatched junction bases: 6. This CDR3 region has 15 residues. The CDR3 bases are TGTGCCAGCAGTGGTGGGGACAGTCCCACAGATACGCAGTATTTT. It encodes CASSGGDSPTDTQYF.

The chain carries TRBV4-2 and TRBJ2-7; D gene unclear. The V end lost 0 bases, the J end lost 2 bases, and 11 bases lay between the germline ends. This CDR3 has 15 residues. From germline, CDR1 is LGHNA and CDR2 YNFKEQ. The CDR3 region is CASSQELSPTYEQYF. CDR3 coding DNA: TGTGCCAGCAGCCAAGAACTATCGCCTACCTACGAGCAGTACTTC.

Only a few counts were recorded for this clone. The chain has TRBV2 and TRBJ2-5; D is undetermined. Per the germline V gene, CDR1 is SNHLY and CDR2 is FYNNEI. The CDR3 covers 13 residues. Trimming cost V 8 bases and J 2 bases, with 12 bases left between them. This CDR3 reads CASEGFRQETQYF. The CDR3 DNA reads as TGTGCCAGCGAAGGGTTCCGTCAAGAGACCCAGTACTTC.